This passage covers 3 T cell receptor beta chains from one sample sequenced in a study of shared clonotypes between healthy human individuals. The data were produced by immunoSEQ multiplex PCR, yet TCRdb's version contains in-frame clones alone and is incomplete. Among some 2 million clones listed, less than 95% were seen once. Naive CD8 isolation took CD45RO-negative cells positively selected for CCR7 and excluded terminally differentiated effector memory CD45RA+ cells. The sequenced material came from naive CD8+ T cells sorted from blood. All receptors derive from a man between 18 and 35 years old in good health.

The V call is TRBV6-5, the J call TRBJ1-2, with TRBD1 matching 10 bases. Germline-derived CDR1 and CDR2 are MNHEY and SVGAGI. V dropped 6 bases and J dropped 6; count of bases not matched to a gene: 10. CDR3 length equals 15 residues. The chain's CDR3 is CASSIRMDRGNGYTF. CDR3 nucleotides: TGTGCCAGCAGCATACGTATGGACAGGGGGAATGGCTACACCTTC.

The chain carries TRBV20-1 and TRBJ2-7, with no clear D. Trimming stripped 7 bases from V and 7 bases from J, with 14 bases between. CDR1 DFQATT and CDR2 SNEGSKA come from the germline V gene (reference sequence). CDR3 length equals 11 residues. CDR3 in DNA: TGCAGTGGCACGTTGGGTGGGGAGCAGTACTTC. Protein sequence: CSGTLGGEQYF.

The rearrangement joins TRBV30 to TRBJ2-3; possible D gene TRBD2, 7 bases. CDR3 length: 14 amino acids. CDR1 is GTSNPN, CDR2 SVGIG, per germline (reference sequence). V was clipped by 2 bases and J by 2 bases, with 11 bases between them. Here the CDR3 reads CAWSRGGLTDTQYF. The CDR3 DNA is TGTGCCTGGAGTAGGGGGGGCCTCACAGATACGCAGTATTTT.